This passage covers 24 T cell receptor beta chains from one sample sequenced in a study of T-cell reconstitution after alpha-beta-depleted transplantation in children. Using unique molecular identifiers, the investigators prepared the TCRbeta library. Using its own MiXCR run on the PCR reads, TCRdb lists one record per CDR3 protein. This table holds some 520,000 distinct CDR3 sequences, 30% to 35% found once. The input for sequencing was PBMCs from the stem cell graft donor, taken from the stem cell graft. These receptors came from a human donor who donated a stem cell graft to a child with aplastic anemia.

The chain carries TRBV6-1 and TRBJ2-1, with TRBD2 matching 8 bases. The CDR3 is 16 amino acids. Germline V gene lookup returns CDR1 MNHNS and CDR2 SASEGT. Unmatched junction bases numbered 10, after V lost 5 bases and J lost 4 bases. The CDR3 protein is CASSPRLAGKYNEQFF. The CDR3 DNA is TGTGCCAGCAGTCCCCGGCTAGCGGGCAAGTACAATGAGCAGTTCTTC.

The CDR3 nucleotides read TGTGCCTGGAGTGGGACCATGAACACTGAAGCTTTCTTT. It is translated as CAWSGTMNTEAFF. The chain joins TRBV30 to TRBJ1-1; no clear D gene. CDR3 length: 13 residues. Trimming took 1 base from V and 0 from J, leaving 6 bases between them. CDR1 and CDR2 from the germline V gene are GTSNPN and SVGIG (reference sequence).

This chain uses TRBV4-2 with TRBJ1-1, with D perhaps matching TRBD1 (5 bases). Germline CDR1 and CDR2: LGHNA and YNFKEQ. V lost 1 base, J lost 2 bases, and 11 bases lay in between. The CDR3 totals 15 residues. This chain's CDR3 is CASSQVAGFNTEAFF. The CDR3 bases are TGTGCCAGCAGCCAAGTCGCAGGGTTCAACACTGAAGCTTTCTTT.

This clonotype was counted between two and nine times. This chain's CDR3 is CASSSPIRSRANVLTF. The CDR3 region has the DNA TGTGCCAGCAGCTCCCCCATAAGGTCCAGGGCCAACGTCCTGACTTTC. The chain combines TRBV11-1 with TRBJ2-6, with D hard to call. CDR1 and CDR2 from the germline V gene are SGHAT and FQDESV (reference sequence). This CDR3 has 16 amino acids. Trimming stripped 4 bases from V and 5 bases from J, with 15 bases between. Drawing the rest from reference TRBV11-1 and TRBJ2-6, the complete variable domain is EAEVAQSPRYKITEKSQAVAFWCDPISGHATLYWYRQILGQGPELLVQFQDESVVDDSQLPKDRFSAERLKGVDSTLKIQPAELGDSAMYLCASSSPIRSRANVLTFGAGSRLTVL.

This clonotype has just a few counts. The chain uses TRBV10-3 and TRBJ2-1; 7 bases are shared with TRBD2. CDR3 length: 15 amino acids. V was clipped by 4 bases and J by 4 bases; unmatched bases: 7. Per germline, CDR1 ENHRY and CDR2 SYGVKD. Written as DNA, the CDR3 is TGTGCCATCAGTGCACCTAGCGGCGATTACAATGAGCAGTTCTTC. Its protein product is CAISAPSGDYNEQFF.

This clonotype turned up a few times. This chain uses TRBV20-1 with TRBJ2-3, with 7 bases fitting TRBD2. This CDR3 has 12 residues. The germline CDR1 and CDR2 sequences are DFQATT and SNEGSKA (reference sequence). Unmatched junction bases numbered 3, after V lost 5 bases and J lost 4 bases. CDR3 coding DNA: TGCAGTGCTTCCGGGGGGTCAGATACGCAGTATTTT. Amino acid sequence: CSASGGSDTQYF.

The V call is TRBV20-1, the J call TRBJ2-5, with 7 positions matching TRBD1. The length of the CDR3 is 14 residues. Germline lookup yields CDR1 DFQATT and CDR2 SNEGSKA (reference sequence). The V and J ends lost 6 bases and 1 base, in that order; junction bases with no gene match: 8. The CDR3 region has the DNA TGCAGTGCAGAGGGGGCAGGGGGCCAAGAGACCCAGTACTTC. The encoded protein is CSAEGAGGQETQYF.

This clonotype was detected once. CDR3 amino acids: CASSIVGNEQFF. The CDR3, as DNA: TGTGCCAGTAGTATAGTGGGCAATGAGCAGTTCTTC. V usage is TRBV19 and J usage is TRBJ2-1; D gene uncertain. This CDR3 contains 12 residues. Per the germline V gene, CDR1 is LNHDA and CDR2 is SQIVND (reference sequence). Between the trimmed V and J ends, which lost 1 base and 6 bases, there was a span of 4 bases.

V and J are TRBV12-3 or TRBV12-4 and TRBJ1-1; 9 positions agree with TRBD1. The CDR3 consists of 16 residues. J was trimmed by 0 bases and V by 4 bases; bases with no gene match: 6. The CDR3 is CASSSPGQGMNTEAFF. DNA for the CDR3: TGTGCCAGCAGTTCGCCGGGACAGGGAATGAACACTGAAGCTTTCTTT.

This clonotype was picked up a small number of times. The chain links TRBV20-1 to TRBJ1-5; the D is unclear. This CDR3 is 15 amino acids long. V lost 1 base and J 0 bases, leaving 10 bases between the germline ends. CDR1 and CDR2 (germline): DFQATT, SNEGSKA (reference sequence). CDR3 DNA: TGCAGTGCTAGAGCGGCGTCGGCTAGCAATCAGCCCCAGCATTTT. This sequence encodes CSARAASASNQPQHF.

This rearrangement joins TRBV7-6 to TRBJ2-5; 11 bases fit TRBD2. CDR1 is SGHVS, CDR2 FNYEAQ, per germline. The CDR3 has 16 residues. Trimming at V came to 5 bases and at J to 4 bases, leaving 9 bases not matched to a gene. In nucleotides, the CDR3 is TGTGCCAGCAGCCAACCAACTAGCGGGAGTAGAGAGACCCAGTACTTC. This encodes CASSQPTSGSRETQYF.

In its sample, this clonotype was seen a few times. The chain has TRBV28 and TRBJ2-1; TRBD2 agrees at 13 bases. CDR3 length equals 17 residues. Germline V gene data show CDR1 as MDHEN and CDR2 as SYDVKM. The trim removed 6 bases at V and 5 bases at J, leaving 10 bases unmatched. In DNA form, the CDR3 reads TGTGCCAGCAGCTCCGGTAGACTAGCGGGAGGTAACAATGAGCAGTTCTTC. Translated: CASSSGRLAGGNNEQFF.

CDR3 sequence reads: CASGLARTGSWTDTQYF. The CDR3 DNA follows: TGTGCTAGTGGTTTGGCCAGGACGGGCTCCTGGACAGATACGCAGTATTTT. The gene calls are TRBV12-5 and TRBJ2-3; the D is unclear. Germline-derived CDR1 and CDR2 are LGHNT and FRNRAP. V gave up 1 base and J gave up 3 bases, with 17 bases separating them. The CDR3 extends over 17 amino acids. The whole variable domain, remainder taken from reference TRBV12-5 and TRBJ2-3, is DARVTQTPRHKVTEMGQEVTMRCQPILGHNTVFWYRQTMMQGLELLAYFRNRAPLDDSGMPKDRFSAEMPDATLATLKIQPSEPRDSAVYFCASGLARTGSWTDTQYFGPGTRLTVL.

This chain connects TRBV20-1 to TRBJ1-6; D remains ambiguous. Trimming took off 4 bases at V and 7 bases at J, with 8 bases between the two ends. Germline loops: CDR1 DFQATT, CDR2 SNEGSKA (reference sequence). This CDR3 spans 12 amino acids. The CDR3 nucleotides read TGCAGTGCTAAATTATCAAATTCACCCCTCCACTTT. Translated: CSAKLSNSPLHF.

There are many counts of this clonotype. The chain employs TRBV6-5 and TRBJ2-3; 10 bases map to TRBD2. Germline lookup yields CDR1 MNHEY and CDR2 SVGAGI. The CDR3 is 14 amino acids. V gave up 5 bases and J gave up 2 bases; unmatched junction bases: 1. The CDR3 DNA reads as TGTGCCAGCAGTCTAGCGGGAGACACAGATACGCAGTATTTT. Amino acids: CASSLAGDTDTQYF.

This chain links TRBV20-1 with TRBJ2-7, with 13 nucleotides matching TRBD2. Germline assignment: CDR1 DFQATT and CDR2 SNEGSKA (reference sequence). Trimming took 5 bases from V and 4 from J; bases not matched to a gene: 5. The CDR3 extends over 14 amino acids. CDR3 in amino acids: CSALRTSGSYEQYF. DNA of the CDR3: TGCAGTGCTTTACGGACTAGCGGGAGTTACGAGCAGTACTTC.

The J gene is TRBJ1-4, the V gene TRBV23-1; 7 nucleotides line up with TRBD1. TRBV23-1 is marked as an open reading frame, function uncertain. This CDR3 is 19 amino acids long. V gave up 8 bases and J gave up 2 bases; unmatched junction bases: 20. CDR3 residues: CASSRGPRECSSTNEKLFF. CDR3 coding DNA: TGCGCCAGCTCAAGGGGGCCCCGAGAATGTTCAAGCACTAATGAAAAACTGTTTTTT.

This clonotype was detected a few times. The gene calls are TRBV19 and TRBJ1-1, with D possibly matching TRBD1 (6 bases). This CDR3 spans 12 amino acids. Per germline, CDR1 LNHDA and CDR2 SQIVND (reference sequence). Between the trimmed V and J ends, which lost 5 bases and 5 bases, there was a span of 9 bases. The CDR3 loop reads CASSEQGTEAFF. The CDR3 DNA reads as TGTGCCAGTAGTGAACAGGGTACTGAAGCTTTCTTT.

Note on this clonotype: At one boundary the junction diverges from the germline segment, which might be a read error. The V call is TRBV5-1, the J call TRBJ2-5; D might be TRBD2 (5 bases). Germline-derived CDR1 and CDR2 are SGHRS and YFSETQ. The CDR3 length is 13 residues. The CDR3 DNA reads as TGTGCCAGCAGCTTAGGAGCGGAAGAGACCCAGTACTTC. This translates into CASSLGAEETQYF. The full variable domain, completed using reference TRBV5-1 and TRBJ2-5, is KAGVTQTPRYLIKTRGQQVTLSCSPISGHRSVSWYQQTPGQGLQFLFEYFSETQRNKGNFPGRFSGRQFSNSRSEMNVSTLELGDSALYLCASSLGAEETQYFGPGTRLLVL.

V is TRBV20-1 and J is TRBJ1-5; a weak D match, TRBD1 (5 bases). The CDR3 covers 16 residues. With 0 bases removed from V and 4 bases from J, the gap between germline ends came to 16 bases. Germline CDR1 is DFQATT and CDR2 is SNEGSKA (reference sequence). The CDR3 sequence is CSARDWGFGANQPQHF. The CDR3 nucleotides are TGCAGTGCTAGAGATTGGGGCTTTGGGGCAAATCAGCCCCAGCATTTT.

This clonotype was observed a few times. The chain carries TRBV29-1 and TRBJ2-1; either TRBD1 or TRBD2 may fit D (6 bases each). The CDR3 totals 11 residues. Germline V gene sequence: CDR1 SQVTM, CDR2 ANQGSEA. The V and J ends lost 8 bases and 8 bases respectively, with 13 bases between them. The DNA of the CDR3 is TGCAGCAACAGGGACTGGGATGAGCAGTTCTTC. Translating it yields CSNRDWDEQFF.

A note on this clonotype: It may be a read error: a sequence one base away is much more abundant. The chain has TRBV5-5 and TRBJ2-1, with a weak D call TRBD2 (6 bases). Germline V gene lookup returns CDR1 SGHKS and CDR2 YYEKEE (reference sequence). This CDR3 has 17 residues. CDR3 nucleotide sequence: TGTGCCAGCAGCTTGGAGGCTATGTCTAGCGTCTACAAAGAGCAGTTCTTC. Translation gives CASSLEAMSSVYKEQFF.

V and J are TRBV9 and TRBJ2-1; tentative D call: TRBD2 (5 bases). CDR1 is SGDLS and CDR2 is YYNGEE in the germline V gene. The CDR3 covers 14 residues. The V gene lost 5 bases and the J gene lost 8 bases, with 17 bases spanning the gap. The CDR3 loop reads CASREDSLAHEQFF. The CDR3 coding sequence is TGTGCCAGCAGGGAGGACTCTCTGGCTCATGAGCAGTTCTTC.

The chain uses TRBV18 and TRBJ1-2; a possible D gene is TRBD1 (6 bases). V was clipped by 6 bases and J by 3 bases, with 14 bases between them. There are 14 residues in the CDR3. Germline V CDR1 and CDR2: KGHSH, LQKENI. The CDR3 reads CASSQEQGYYGYTF. CDR3 coding DNA: TGTGCCAGCTCGCAAGAACAGGGTTACTATGGCTACACCTTC.